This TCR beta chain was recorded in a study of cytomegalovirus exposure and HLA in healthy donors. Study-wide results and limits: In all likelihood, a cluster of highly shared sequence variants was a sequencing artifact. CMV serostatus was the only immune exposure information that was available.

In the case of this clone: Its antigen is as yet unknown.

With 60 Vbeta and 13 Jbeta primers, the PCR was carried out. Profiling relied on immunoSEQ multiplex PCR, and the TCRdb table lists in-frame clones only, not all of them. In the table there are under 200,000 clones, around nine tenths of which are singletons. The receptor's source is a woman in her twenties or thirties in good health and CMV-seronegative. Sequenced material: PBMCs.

The CDR3 reads CATSRGPGQGLPPEGDQPQHF. CDR3 DNA: TGTGCCACCAGCAGAGGGCCGGGACAGGGTTTACCTCCAGAGGGGGATCAGCCCCAGCATTTT. This chain uses TRBV15 with TRBJ1-5; TRBD1 matches at 9 bases. Germline-derived CDR1 and CDR2 are LNHNV and YYDKDF (reference sequence). V lost 1 base, J lost 5 bases, and 21 bases stayed unmatched. The CDR3 is made up of 21 amino acids.